Listed below are T cell receptor beta chains from one sample, sequenced in a study of T cells in Graves' hyperthyroidism and ophthalmopathy. TCRdb recomputed calls from the multiplex PCR reads with MiXCR, one row per CDR3 protein. This table holds about 98,000 distinct CDR3 sequences, roughly 40% found once. Sequencing was performed on peripheral blood or thyroid tissue (not recorded which). These receptors were obtained from a woman aged 25 to 39 with Graves' hyperthyroidism. The CDR3 runs from the conserved cysteine through the conserved F or W. A D gene is named only where the DNA matches it firmly. Not every row has a clone size; where given, it reads once, few, many or a size class.

d_call clone_size j_call v_call cdr3_aa cdr3_nt
NA many TRBJ1-6 TRBV27 CASKSGADSYNSPLHF TGTGCCAGCAAGTCAGGGGCAGACTCCTATAATTCACCCCTCCACTTT
NA NA TRBJ2-7 TRBV10-3 CAISEPTVAVYEQYF TGTGCTATCAGTGAGCCCACGGTAGCGGTCTACGAGCAGTACTTC
TRBD1 many TRBJ2-5 TRBV28 CASSLGGQGVPQETQYF TGTGCCAGCAGTTTAGGAGGACAGGGGGTTCCTCAAGAGACCCAGTACTTC
NA NA TRBJ2-2 TRBV6-6 CASSFWWGTGGELFF TGTGCCAGCAGCTTTTGGTGGGGCACGGGCGGGGAGCTGTTTTTT
NA NA TRBJ1-6 TRBV25-1 CASSAQGGVGANSPLHF TGTGCCAGCAGTGCCCAAGGCGGTGTTGGCGCGAATTCACCCCTCCACTTT
NA many TRBJ2-5 TRBV7-2 CASGPPLNQETQYF TGTGCCAGCGGCCCGCCGTTAAACCAAGAGACCCAGTACTTC
NA many TRBJ2-7 TRBV28 CATHPGGWAYEQYF TGTGCCACCCACCCTGGGGGGTGGGCCTACGAGCAGTACTTC
TRBD1 many TRBJ1-5 TRBV28 CASVIRDSWNQPQHF TGTGCCAGCGTAATCCGGGACAGTTGGAATCAGCCCCAGCATTTT
NA many TRBJ2-2 TRBV6-5 CASRELESAGELFF TGTGCCAGCCGAGAGCTAGAATCAGCAGGGGAGCTGTTTTTT
NA many TRBJ2-2 TRBV7-9 CASSFFRTGELFF TGTGCCAGCAGCTTTTTCCGCACCGGGGAGCTGTTTTTT
NA medium-sized TRBJ2-7 TRBV6-6 CASSPDVASYEQYF TGTGCCAGCAGCCCCGATGTAGCGAGCTACGAGCAGTACTTC
NA many TRBJ2-3 TRBV7-8 CASSLHEQYF TGTGCCAGCAGCCTTCATGAGCAGTATTTT
TRBD1 many TRBJ1-3 TRBV7-8 CASSLGQAVSGNTIYF TGTGCCAGCAGCTTGGGACAGGCGGTCTCTGGAAACACCATATATTTT
NA many TRBJ2-5 TRBV27 CASTSSGSLETQYF TGTGCCAGCACCTCCTCCGGCAGCTTAGAGACCCAGTACTTC
TRBD1 many TRBJ1-5 TRBV19 CASSPDRVGGLNQPQHF TGTGCCAGTAGCCCGGACAGGGTGGGCGGGTTAAATCAGCCCCAGCATTTT
NA few TRBJ2-3 TRBV6-5 CASSSRGFSTDTQYF TGTGCCAGCAGTTCTCGCGGGTTTTCCACAGATACGCAGTATTTT
TRBD2 many TRBJ2-3 TRBV10-1 CASSGGLAGDTQYF TGCGCCAGCAGTGGGGGACTAGCGGGAGATACGCAGTATTTT
TRBD2 NA TRBJ2-1 TRBV25-1 CASSYSGRANEQFF TGTGCCAGCAGTTATAGCGGGAGGGCCAATGAGCAGTTCTTC
NA many TRBJ1-5 TRBV10-2 CASRGETSRDQPQHF TGCGCCAGCAGAGGCGAGACATCGAGGGATCAGCCCCAGCATTTT
NA many TRBJ1-1 TRBV20-1 CSASQGSTEAFF TGCAGTGCTAGTCAGGGTTCCACTGAAGCTTTCTTT
NA NA TRBJ1-5 TRBV15 CATSLPNEAGTLNQPQHF TGTGCCACCAGCCTCCCGAATGAAGCCGGGACATTAAATCAGCCCCAGCATTTT
TRBD2 NA TRBJ2-5 TRBV5-6 CASSSSGRGVETQYF TGTGCCAGCAGCTCTAGCGGGAGAGGAGTAGAGACCCAGTACTTC
TRBD2 NA TRBJ2-7 TRBV20-1 CSARDKGLAGYF TGCAGTGCTAGAGATAAAGGACTAGCTGGGTACTTC
TRBD2 many TRBJ2-3 TRBV12-3/TRBV12-4 CASSPWTSGRHTQYF TGTGCCAGCAGTCCTTGGACTAGCGGGAGACATACGCAGTATTTT
TRBD2 many TRBJ2-7 TRBV20-1 CSATPSLAGGPGFEQYF TGCAGTGCTACCCCCTCACTAGCGGGAGGTCCCGGTTTCGAGCAGTACTTC
NA NA TRBJ1-1 TRBV2 CASSEVAGTNTEAFF TGTGCCAGCAGTGAAGTCGCAGGCACGAACACTGAAGCTTTCTTT
TRBD2 NA TRBJ2-7 TRBV7-9 CASSLEGLAGGEQYF TGTGCCAGCAGCTTAGAGGGACTAGCGGGAGGCGAGCAGTACTTC
TRBD1 NA TRBJ1-1 TRBV11-2 CASSFTGTGNTEAFF TGTGCCAGCAGCTTTACCGGGACAGGGAACACTGAAGCTTTCTTT
TRBD1 NA TRBJ2-2 TRBV7-9 CASSLAPGGSGELFF TGTGCCAGCAGCTTAGCCCCAGGGGGCTCCGGGGAGCTGTTTTTT